A single T cell receptor beta chain is shown here with its context. The data are from a study of early T cells in non-severe SARS-CoV-2 infection. TCRdb re-called the 5' RACE reads with MiXCR, one entry per CDR3 protein. Counted here are 56,000 or so distinct CDR3 sequences, 8% to 10% occurring once; the ten biggest clones make up around 4.4%. Source material: whole blood. This clonotype was obtained from an adult who was a healthcare worker with PCR-confirmed SARS-CoV-2 infection or an uninfected control (not recorded which).

Here the CDR3 reads CASIKSGRAGYEQYF. As DNA, the CDR3 is TGTGCCAGCATTAAGAGCGGGAGGGCCGGATACGAGCAGTACTTC. The chain joins TRBV6-1 to TRBJ2-7; 10 bases align to TRBD2. This CDR3 spans 15 amino acids. The J segment lost 4 bases and the V segment lost 7 bases, leaving 10 bases of the junction unmatched. CDR1 MNHNS and CDR2 SASEGT come from the germline V gene.